This passage covers 32 T cell receptor beta chains from one sample sequenced in a study of cytomegalovirus exposure and HLA in healthy donors. The PCR contained 60 Vbeta and 13 Jbeta primers. TCRdb's copy holds only in-frame clones and misses some; the assay was immunoSEQ multiplex PCR. The repertoire has about 120,000 clones, around a tenth of them found once; the top ten carry less than 4%. The specimen was PBMCs. The receptors derive from a man aged 25 to 45 in good health and CMV-seronegative.

The table lists this clone with a few counts. This CDR3 is CAITTGGAGTEAFF. In DNA, the CDR3 is TGTGCCATCACCACAGGGGGCGCGGGTACTGAAGCTTTCTTT. The chain has TRBV10-3 and TRBJ1-1; 9 bases line up with TRBD1. Germline values: CDR1 ENHRY, CDR2 SYGVKD. With V trimmed by 7 bases and J by 5 bases, 8 bases remained unmatched. This CDR3 has 14 amino acids.

V usage is TRBV19 and J usage is TRBJ1-2, with 9 bases aligning to TRBD1. V lost 5 bases and J lost 5; bases outside the gene matches: 9. Germline CDR1 is LNHDA and CDR2 is SQIVND (reference sequence). This CDR3 is 15 amino acids long. The CDR3 region is CASSSPGTGFYGYTF. For the CDR3, the DNA is TGTGCCAGTAGTTCCCCTGGGACAGGGTTTTATGGCTACACCTTC.

The rearrangement links TRBV7-9 to TRBJ1-5; D possibly corresponds to TRBD1 (6 bases). The CDR3 is 17 residues long. Looked up from germline, CDR1 is SEHNR and CDR2 is FQNEAQ (reference sequence). Trimming shortened V by 0 bases and J by 3 bases, and 15 bases separated the two germline ends. The CDR3 nucleotides are TGTGCCAGCAGCTTAGCGGTCGCAGGGGATGTCAATCAGCCCCAGCATTTT. Amino acids: CASSLAVAGDVNQPQHF.

Only a few counts were recorded for this clone. The rearrangement uses TRBV27 and TRBJ2-1, with D tentatively TRBD2 (6 bases). This CDR3 is built from 11 residues. Trimming stripped 5 bases from V and 9 bases from J, with 8 bases between. Germline loops: CDR1 MNHEY, CDR2 SMNVEV (reference sequence). As DNA, the CDR3 is TGTGCCAGCAGTGGGGGGAGTGAGCAGTTCTTC. Translated, it gives CASSGGSEQFF.

This clone has only a few counts. This chain uses TRBV11-3 with TRBJ2-5, with D unresolved. V lost 6 bases and J lost 3, with 17 bases in between. Germline values: CDR1 SGHNT, CDR2 YENEEA. This CDR3 region has 15 residues. CDR3 nucleotide sequence: TGTGCCAGCAGTTCGCCGTTCGGAGAAGAAGAGACCCAGTACTTC. Translation: CASSSPFGEEETQYF.

The V gene is TRBV5-4, the J gene TRBJ2-5; the match to TRBD2 covers 13 bases. The ends lost 0 bases at V and 5 bases at J; junction bases unmatched: 10. This CDR3 has 18 amino acids. Germline CDR1 SGHNT, CDR2 YYREEE (reference sequence). CDR3 bases: TGTGCCAGCAGCTTGGCCGTCGGACTAGCGGGGGAGAGGGAGACCCAGTACTTC. This encodes CASSLAVGLAGERETQYF. Supplemented by reference TRBV5-4 and TRBJ2-5, the full variable domain reads ETGVTQSPTHLIKTRGQQVTLRCSSQSGHNTVSWYQQALGQGPQFIFQYYREEENGRGNFPPRFSGLQFPNYSSELNVNALELDDSALYLCASSLAVGLAGERETQYFGPGTRLLVL.

V usage is TRBV18 and J usage is TRBJ2-7, with D perhaps matching TRBD2 (6 bases). V was pared by 1 base and J by 1 base, with 8 bases between. Germline CDR1 reads KGHSH; CDR2 reads LQKENI. The CDR3 consists of 14 residues. The CDR3 DNA is TGTGCCAGCTCACCACAGGGGACTTCCTACGAGCAGTACTTC. Translated, it gives CASSPQGTSYEQYF.

V gene TRBV5-1 combines with J gene TRBJ2-2, with 14 bases that match TRBD2. This CDR3 has 15 amino acids. The trim removed 4 bases at V and 6 bases at J, leaving 2 bases unmatched. CDR1 and CDR2 from the germline V gene are SGHRS and YFSETQ. CDR3 bases: TGCGCCAGCAGCGGGGGACTAGCGGGAGCCGGGGAGCTGTTTTTT. Protein sequence: CASSGGLAGAGELFF.

CDR3 DNA sequence: TGTGCCAGCAGTGTTGGGACTAGCGGGGGGCCGTACAATGAGCAGTTCTTC. This sequence encodes CASSVGTSGGPYNEQFF. This chain links TRBV25-1 with TRBJ2-1; 15 bases match TRBD2. V lost 4 bases to trimming and J lost 4 bases; unmatched junction nucleotides: 5. This CDR3 spans 17 amino acids. Germline assignment: CDR1 MGHDK and CDR2 SYGVNS.

The chain has TRBV15 and TRBJ2-3; D is ambiguous. Trimming took 8 bases from V and 4 from J, leaving 7 bases between them. Germline-derived CDR1 and CDR2 are LNHNV and YYDKDF (reference sequence). The CDR3 consists of 11 residues. The CDR3 here is CATGLSDTQYF. The CDR3 DNA reads TGTGCCACCGGGCTCTCAGATACGCAGTATTTT.

The chain joins TRBV4-1 to TRBJ2-3, with D perhaps TRBD2 (6 bases). Trimming left V 0 bases short and J 5 bases short, with 12 bases between. Germline CDR1 and CDR2: MGHRA and YSYEKL. This CDR3 spans 15 amino acids. The CDR3 loop reads CASSQDPGRGDTQYF. The CDR3 bases are TGCGCCAGCAGCCAAGACCCCGGGAGAGGAGATACGCAGTATTTT.

This clone was detected a few times. The genes are TRBV2 and TRBJ1-1, with D possibly matching TRBD1 (5 bases). Trimming stripped 0 bases from V and 3 bases from J, with 8 bases between. The length of the CDR3 is 14 residues. Germline assignment: CDR1 SNHLY and CDR2 FYNNEI. CDR3 DNA: TGTGCCAGCAGTGAAGCGGGCAGGGACACTGAAGCTTTCTTT. It encodes CASSEAGRDTEAFF.

The V call is TRBV5-4, the J call TRBJ2-1; possibly TRBD2 for D (5 bases). This CDR3 spans 15 amino acids. CDR1 and CDR2 from the germline V gene are SGHNT and YYREEE (reference sequence). Trimming took 0 bases from V and 7 from J, leaving 14 bases between them. The CDR3 spells CASSLGTSRRNEQFF. The CDR3 nucleotides read TGTGCCAGCAGCTTGGGGACTTCTCGGAGGAATGAGCAGTTCTTC. The full variable domain, with the rest looked up from reference TRBV5-4 and TRBJ2-1, is ETGVTQSPTHLIKTRGQQVTLRCSSQSGHNTVSWYQQALGQGPQFIFQYYREEENGRGNFPPRFSGLQFPNYSSELNVNALELDDSALYLCASSLGTSRRNEQFFGPGTRLTVL.

This clone was recorded once. The chain carries TRBV5-4 and TRBJ1-2, with D maybe TRBD1 (6 bases). Germline CDR1 and CDR2: SGHNT and YYREEE (reference sequence). The ends were cut back, 4 bases at V and 4 bases at J, with 20 bases in the middle. The CDR3 totals 16 residues. Here the CDR3 DNA reads TGTGCCAGCAGCAGTGGAGCGGACAGAACCCTCTATGGCTACACCTTC. This encodes CASSSGADRTLYGYTF.

This clone was detected a few times. This rearrangement joins TRBV5-5 to TRBJ2-5, with a possible D match to TRBD1 (6 bases). Between the trimmed V and J ends, which lost 4 bases and 5 bases, there was a span of 15 bases. This CDR3 region has 14 residues. The germline V gene has CDR1 SGHKS and CDR2 YYEKEE (reference sequence). DNA of the CDR3: TGTGCCAGCAGCCCAGGACAGCTGACGGAGACCCAGTACTTC. Residues: CASSPGQLTETQYF. Filled out from reference TRBV5-5 and TRBJ2-5, the complete variable domain reads DAGVTQSPTHLIKTRGQQVTLRCSPISGHKSVSWYQQVLGQGPQFIFQYYEKEERGRGNFPDRFSARQFPNYSSELNVNALLLGDSALYLCASSPGQLTETQYFGPGTRLLVL.

V gene TRBV30 combines with J gene TRBJ2-4; D is perhaps TRBD1 (5 bases). The CDR3 covers 12 residues. V was pared by 1 base and J by 6 bases, with 7 bases between. Germline V CDR1 and CDR2: GTSNPN, SVGIG (reference sequence). CDR3 amino acids: CAWSGQGNIQYF. In nucleotides, the CDR3 is TGTGCCTGGAGTGGGCAGGGAAACATTCAGTACTTC. The full variable domain, its missing parts supplied by reference TRBV30 and TRBJ2-4, is SQTIHQWPATLVQPVGSPLSLECTVEGTSNPNLYWYRQAAGRGLQLLFYSVGIGQISSEVPQNLSASRPQDRQFILSSKKLLLSDSGFYLCAWSGQGNIQYFGAGTRLSVL.

This clone was found a few times. The V call is TRBV29-1, the J call TRBJ2-3, with 13 bases aligning to TRBD2. Germline V gene sequence: CDR1 SQVTM, CDR2 ANQGSEA. V shed 6 bases, J shed 2 bases, and the junction held 8 bases outside the gene matches. This CDR3 spans 16 amino acids. The CDR3, as DNA: TGCAGCGTAAGACTAGCGGGAGGCCTATCCACAGATACGCAGTATTTT. Translated: CSVRLAGGLSTDTQYF.

The chain uses TRBV12-5 and TRBJ1-1, with a possible D match to TRBD1 (6 bases). V gave up 7 bases and J gave up 1 base, with 10 bases separating them. The CDR3 length is 13 residues. Germline V gene sequence: CDR1 LGHNT, CDR2 FRNRAP. The CDR3: CASASTGNTEAFF. In DNA, the CDR3 is TGTGCTAGTGCTTCGACAGGGAACACTGAAGCTTTCTTT.

J is TRBJ2-5 and V is TRBV30, with a weak D call TRBD2 (5 bases). V was clipped by 2 bases and J by 4 bases, with 14 bases between them. This CDR3 has 14 amino acids. Germline CDR1 is GTSNPN and CDR2 is SVGIG (reference sequence). In DNA, the CDR3 is TGTGCCTGGAGTAGCGGATCAAAGGGAGAGACCCAGTACTTC. Protein product: CAWSSGSKGETQYF.

This sequence joins TRBV29-1 and TRBJ2-2; no firm D call. Trimming pared 3 bases from V and 0 bases from J, leaving 11 bases between. Germline CDR1 SQVTM, CDR2 ANQGSEA. The CDR3 totals 15 residues. The CDR3 loop reads CSVEQFNANTGELFF. In nucleotides, the CDR3 is TGCAGCGTTGAGCAGTTTAACGCGAACACCGGGGAGCTGTTTTTT.

This chain links TRBV6-1 with TRBJ2-5; a weak D match, TRBD1 (6 bases). The CDR3 loop spans 13 amino acids. Trimming stripped 8 bases from V and 5 bases from J, with 15 bases between. Germline V gene data show CDR1 as MNHNS and CDR2 as SASEGT. CDR3 nucleotide sequence: TGTGCCAGCTGGGACATTCTTGGGGAGACCCAGTACTTC. Amino acid sequence: CASWDILGETQYF.

This clone was seen only a few times. The chain carries TRBV27 and TRBJ2-2; possibly TRBD2 for D (7 bases). V was trimmed by 0 bases and J by 3 bases, leaving 8 bases between them. Germline lookup yields CDR1 MNHEY and CDR2 SMNVEV (reference sequence). This CDR3 spans 15 amino acids. The CDR3 region is CASSLSGGHTGELFF. Here the CDR3 DNA reads TGTGCCAGCAGTTTATCGGGGGGGCACACCGGGGAGCTGTTTTTT.

The rearrangement uses TRBV9 and TRBJ1-1; TRBD1 is a possible D gene (5 bases). Per the germline V gene, CDR1 is SGDLS and CDR2 is YYNGEE. This CDR3 is built from 16 residues. With 0 bases removed from V and 0 bases from J, the gap between germline ends came to 12 bases. Here the CDR3 DNA reads TGTGCCAGCAGCGTAGGGCAGGGTGGGATGAACACTGAAGCTTTCTTT. It is translated as CASSVGQGGMNTEAFF.

In this sample, this clone turned up a few times. The chain is built from TRBV19 and TRBJ2-1, with 8 bases fitting TRBD2. There are 15 residues in the CDR3. The ends lost 6 bases at V and 9 bases at J; junction bases unmatched: 13. Looked up from germline, CDR1 is LNHDA and CDR2 is SQIVND (reference sequence). The CDR3 here is CASRQAGVRGGEQFF. The DNA for the CDR3 is TGTGCCAGTAGGCAAGCGGGAGTACGGGGCGGTGAGCAGTTCTTC.

The sample holds a few counts of this clone. The chain couples TRBV6-4 to TRBJ2-3, with 10 bases identical to TRBD2. This CDR3 contains 15 residues. CDR1 and CDR2 from the germline V gene are MRHNA and SNTAGT. The V and J ends lost 4 bases and 7 bases, in that order; junction bases with no gene match: 8. CDR3 protein: CASSVELAGWYTQYF. The CDR3 DNA reads TGTGCCAGCAGTGTGGAACTAGCGGGGTGGTATACGCAGTATTTT.

A few counts support this clone. In DNA form, the CDR3 reads TGTGCCATCAGTGGGGACAGCACTAACTATGGCTACACCTTC. Protein product: CAISGDSTNYGYTF. This chain uses TRBV10-3 with TRBJ1-2, with 7 bases aligning to TRBD1. Germline loops: CDR1 ENHRY, CDR2 SYGVKD. The CDR3 consists of 14 residues. With V trimmed by 4 bases and J by 0 bases, 2 bases remained unmatched.

This clone was counted only a few times. The chain joins TRBV6-1 to TRBJ2-5; no reliable D call. The J call may be faulty, since TRBJ2-7 better matches the DNA end. The CDR3 runs 13 residues. Germline lookup yields CDR1 MNHNS and CDR2 SASEGT. The CDR3 region is CASSEAGLYEQYF. Written as DNA, the CDR3 is TGTGCCAGCAGTGAAGCGGGCCTTTACGAGCAGTACTTC.

Here the CDR3 DNA reads TGTGCCAGCAGCTTGGTTAGCGGGTCAAATACGCAGTATTTT. Amino acid sequence: CASSLVSGSNTQYF. V is TRBV5-4 and J is TRBJ2-3; TRBD2 agrees at 7 bases. V was pared by 0 bases and J by 7 bases, with 5 bases of the junction left unmatched. CDR1 is SGHNT and CDR2 is YYREEE in the germline V gene (reference sequence). This CDR3 is 14 amino acids long.

The sample holds a few counts of this clone. J is TRBJ2-6 and V is TRBV19; TRBD1 matches 8 bases. With 3 bases clipped from V and 0 bases from J, the junction kept 4 bases outside the gene matches. Germline V CDR1 and CDR2: LNHDA, SQIVND (reference sequence). The length of the CDR3 is 17 residues. The DNA of the CDR3 is TGTGCCAGTAGTATTAGACAGGGGACCTCTGGGGCCAACGTCCTGACTTTC. It encodes CASSIRQGTSGANVLTF.

This clone was counted only a few times. This CDR3 is CASWHYGTGKVYEQYF. For the CDR3, the DNA is TGTGCTAGTTGGCATTACGGGACAGGGAAGGTCTACGAGCAGTACTTC. The gene calls are TRBV12-5 and TRBJ2-7, with 9 positions matching TRBD1. CDR3 size: 16 residues. V was clipped by 8 bases and J by 3 bases; unmatched bases: 14. Germline CDR1 is LGHNT and CDR2 is FRNRAP.

This clone has just a few counts. The CDR3 nucleotides read TGTGCCTGGACCACGGGGACAGGGCAGGACATTCAGTACTTC. This encodes CAWTTGTGQDIQYF. V usage is TRBV30 and J usage is TRBJ2-4, with TRBD1 matching 9 bases. The CDR3 runs 14 residues. The germline V gene encodes CDR1 GTSNPN and CDR2 SVGIG (reference sequence). Germline trimming cut 4 bases from V and 8 bases from J; bases unmatched to any gene: 9.

This clone was detected a few times. This chain uses TRBV11-2 with TRBJ2-3; 15 bases fit TRBD2. After removal of 5 bases from V and 4 bases from J, the junction contained 4 bases not matched to a gene. The germline V gene has CDR1 SGHAT and CDR2 FQNNGV. The CDR3 covers 16 residues. The CDR3 sequence is CASSRGLAGGSDTQYF. CDR3 coding DNA: TGTGCCAGCAGCCGGGGACTAGCGGGGGGCTCAGATACGCAGTATTTT.